These 16 T cell receptor beta chains came from one sample sequenced in a study of blood T cell repertoires in COVID-19. Clones were sequenced by immunoSEQ multiplex PCR, and TCRdb holds only the in-frame ones, with some missing. The sample records just under 30,000 clones, roughly nine tenths being singletons. Sample: peripheral blood. These TCRs come from a human donor in a cohort sampled during active COVID-19.

The chain is built from TRBV28 and TRBJ1-1, with 8 bases fitting TRBD1. J lost 5 bases, V lost 6 bases, and 11 bases had no gene match. The CDR3 spans 15 residues. Germline lookup yields CDR1 MDHEN and CDR2 SYDVKM. DNA of the CDR3: TGTGCCAGCAGGGGCGGACAGGGTCTGGGGACTGAAGCTTTCTTT. Its translation: CASRGGQGLGTEAFF. Full variable domain (remainder filled in from reference TRBV28 and TRBJ1-1): DVKVTQSSRYLVKRTGEKVFLECVQDMDHENMFWYRQDPGLGLRLIYFSYDVKMKEKGDIPEGYSVSREKKERFSLILESASTNQTSMYLCASRGGQGLGTEAFFGQGTRLTVV.

The J gene is TRBJ1-2, the V gene TRBV18; TRBD1 matches at 7 bases. This CDR3 is built from 14 residues. Germline values: CDR1 KGHSH, CDR2 LQKENI. With 4 bases clipped from V and 0 bases from J, the junction kept 2 bases outside the gene matches. The DNA for the CDR3 is TGTGCCAGCTCACGGGACAGAGCTAACTATGGCTACACCTTC. This sequence encodes CASSRDRANYGYTF.

The rearrangement joins TRBV11-1 to TRBJ2-7, with D tentatively TRBD1 (5 bases). Per germline, CDR1 SGHAT and CDR2 FQDESV (reference sequence). The CDR3 runs to 13 residues. Deletions cut 2 bases from V and 3 bases from J, with 8 bases between. This CDR3 is CASSLNTGYEQYF. The CDR3 nucleotides are TGTGCCAGCAGCTTAAACACAGGCTACGAGCAGTACTTC.

The chain combines TRBV5-6 with TRBJ2-1; D unresolved. CDR1 SGHDT and CDR2 YYEEEE come from the germline V gene. The length of the CDR3 is 17 residues. V gave up 2 bases and J gave up 1 base, with 16 bases separating them. CDR3 DNA sequence: TGTGCCAGCAGCTTTCTGGGCAGGTCGGTGTCCTACAATGAGCAGTTCTTC. It is translated as CASSFLGRSVSYNEQFF. Variable domain in full (rest from reference TRBV5-6 and TRBJ2-1): DAGVTQSPTHLIKTRGQQVTLRCSPKSGHDTVSWYQQALGQGPQFIFQYYEEEERQRGNFPDRFSGHQFPNYSSELNVNALLLGDSALYLCASSFLGRSVSYNEQFFGPGTRLTVL.

V and J are TRBV7-2 and TRBJ1-6; D perhaps matches TRBD1 (5 bases). The germline V gene encodes CDR1 SGHTA and CDR2 FQGNSA. Trimming removed 6 bases at V and 7 bases at J, with 10 bases between. This CDR3 is built from 13 residues. The CDR3 region is CASRGEGNSPLHF. The CDR3 DNA follows: TGTGCCAGCAGAGGGGAAGGGAATTCACCCCTCCACTTT.

CDR3 protein: CASSLAGASELETQYF. In nucleotides, the CDR3 is TGTGCCAGCAGCTTGGCTGGAGCGTCTGAGCTGGAGACCCAGTACTTC. The rearrangement joins TRBV5-6 to TRBJ2-5; D unclear. Trimming pared 0 bases from V and 5 bases from J, leaving 17 bases between. This CDR3 is built from 16 residues. Germline V gene lookup returns CDR1 SGHDT and CDR2 YYEEEE. The whole variable domain, remainder taken from reference TRBV5-6 and TRBJ2-5, is DAGVTQSPTHLIKTRGQQVTLRCSPKSGHDTVSWYQQALGQGPQFIFQYYEEEERQRGNFPDRFSGHQFPNYSSELNVNALLLGDSALYLCASSLAGASELETQYFGPGTRLLVL.

The CDR3: CASSLSWGQKTQYF. The CDR3 nucleotides read TGTGCCAGCAGTTTAAGTTGGGGACAGAAGACCCAGTACTTC. The chain is built from TRBV28 and TRBJ2-5; TRBD1 aligns across 7 bases. With 2 bases clipped from V and 6 bases from J, the junction kept 6 bases outside the gene matches. Germline V CDR1 and CDR2: MDHEN, SYDVKM. The CDR3 is 14 amino acids.

The V gene is TRBV7-3, the J gene TRBJ1-2, with TRBD1 matching over 7 bases. The V gene's germline CDR1 is SGHTA and CDR2 FQGTGA. The length of the CDR3 is 18 residues. V lost 3 bases, J lost 3 bases, and 16 bases stayed unmatched. The CDR3, as DNA: TGTGCCAGCAGCTTTCCTAGGGGGACAGAGAACAATCACTATGGCTACACCTTC. Amino acids: CASSFPRGTENNHYGYTF.

This chain joins TRBV5-4 and TRBJ2-7; 12 bases align to TRBD2. Germline V gives CDR1 SGHNT, CDR2 YYREEE (reference sequence). The ends lost 4 bases at V and 3 bases at J; junction bases unmatched: 5. There are 15 residues in the CDR3. The CDR3 nucleotides read TGTGCCAGCAGCCGGACTAGCGGGGAGGGCTACGAGCAGTACTTC. Translation gives CASSRTSGEGYEQYF.

V usage is TRBV9 and J usage is TRBJ2-7; D ambiguous. The V end was cut by 0 bases, the J end by 2 bases, with 9 bases between. CDR3 length equals 14 residues. Germline CDR1 reads SGDLS; CDR2 reads YYNGEE. CDR3 DNA sequence: TGTGCCAGCAGCGTAGCTACAGAAGCCTACGAGCAGTACTTC. This sequence encodes CASSVATEAYEQYF. The complete variable domain, with remaining parts taken from reference TRBV9 and TRBJ2-7, reads DSGVTQTPKHLITATGQRVTLRCSPRSGDLSVYWYQQSLDQGLQFLIQYYNGEERAKGNILERFSAQQFPDLHSELNLSSLELGDSALYFCASSVATEAYEQYFGPGTRLTVT.

The rearrangement joins TRBV7-9 to TRBJ1-3, with D maybe TRBD1 (6 bases). Per the germline V gene, CDR1 is SEHNR and CDR2 is FQNEAQ (reference sequence). The CDR3 contains 14 residues. Trimming pared 4 bases from V and 4 bases from J, leaving 11 bases between. The CDR3 is CASSSTGIGNTIYF. The CDR3 bases are TGTGCCAGCAGCTCTACAGGGATCGGAAACACCATATATTTT. The variable domain in full, completed from reference TRBV7-9 and TRBJ1-3, reads DTGVSQNPRHKITKRGQNVTFRCDPISEHNRLYWYRQTLGQGPEFLTYFQNEAQLEKSRLLSDRFSAERPKGSFSTLEIQRTEQGDSAMYLCASSSTGIGNTIYFGEGSWLTVV.

The chain combines TRBV12-3 or TRBV12-4 with TRBJ2-7, with 7 bases that match TRBD1. The CDR3 contains 12 residues. V was clipped by 7 bases and J by 6 bases; unmatched bases: 6. This chain's CDR3 is CASTLQGFEQYF. The CDR3 region has the DNA TGTGCCAGCACCCTACAGGGGTTCGAGCAGTACTTC.

The gene calls are TRBV29-1 and TRBJ2-5, with 11 positions matching TRBD1. V was clipped by 7 bases and J by 4 bases; unmatched bases: 8. The CDR3 covers 14 residues. Per the germline V gene, CDR1 is SQVTM and CDR2 is ANQGSEA. CDR3 coding DNA: TGCAGCGGGACGGACAGGGGGCGCTTAGAGACCCAGTACTTC. Translating it yields CSGTDRGRLETQYF.

In its sample, this clone was seen a few times. V and J are TRBV18 and TRBJ2-2; D uncertain. Between the trimmed V and J ends, which lost 4 bases and 1 base, there was a span of 7 bases. The CDR3 is 14 residues long. The germline V gene has CDR1 KGHSH and CDR2 LQKENI. CDR3 residues: CASSRTVNTGELFF. CDR3 coding DNA: TGTGCCAGCTCACGCACGGTGAACACCGGGGAGCTGTTTTTT.

The chain carries TRBV7-9 and TRBJ2-2; D gene unclear. The CDR3 has 14 residues. Germline assignment: CDR1 SEHNR and CDR2 FQNEAQ (reference sequence). The V end was cut by 1 base, the J end by 1 base, with 4 bases between. Here the CDR3 reads CASSLGQNTGELFF. CDR3 DNA sequence: TGTGCCAGCAGCTTAGGTCAGAACACCGGGGAGCTGTTTTTT.

The V gene is TRBV6-5, the J gene TRBJ1-3, with 8 bases aligning to TRBD1. CDR3 length equals 14 residues. The germline CDR1 and CDR2 sequences are MNHEY and SVGAGI. V lost 6 bases, J lost 4 bases, and 5 bases stayed unmatched. The CDR3, as DNA: TGTGCCAGCAGGAAGACAGGGGTCGGAAACACCATATATTTT. This gives the protein CASRKTGVGNTIYF.